This T cell receptor beta chain was found in a study of OX40 agonist ivuxolimab in advanced cancers. The overall study: Intravenous ivuxolimab at 0.01 to 10 mg/kg was given to patients every 2 weeks. With a range of about 23 to 90, age averaged approximately 60 years, and 65% to 85% were male. Study results and caveats: Relative to CD4+ cells, CD8+ T cells on average had more expanded clones. CD4+ and CD8+ blood T cells expanded clonally by week 6 at 0.1 to 3.0 mg/kg.

Germline loops: CDR1 SNHLY, CDR2 FYNNEI. V lost 8 bases and J lost 2, with 13 bases in between. The CDR3 extends over 13 amino acids. Using immunoSEQ multiplex PCR, the repertoire was profiled, and TCRdb retains in-frame clones only, with some absent. The table lists over 150,000 clones, 94% of them singletons. As concerns this clone: Its antigen is not identified.

The sequenced sample was CD4+ or CD8+ T cells sorted from blood, obtained in a trial of the OX40 agonist ivuxolimab. The V gene is TRBV2, the J gene TRBJ2-7; a weak D match, TRBD1 (5 bases). This receptor was taken from an adult with an advanced solid tumor such as melanoma, head and neck, liver or kidney cancer. CDR3 in amino acids: CASLYRPPYEQYF. CDR3 in DNA: TGTGCCAGCTTGTACAGGCCTCCCTACGAGCAGTACTTC.